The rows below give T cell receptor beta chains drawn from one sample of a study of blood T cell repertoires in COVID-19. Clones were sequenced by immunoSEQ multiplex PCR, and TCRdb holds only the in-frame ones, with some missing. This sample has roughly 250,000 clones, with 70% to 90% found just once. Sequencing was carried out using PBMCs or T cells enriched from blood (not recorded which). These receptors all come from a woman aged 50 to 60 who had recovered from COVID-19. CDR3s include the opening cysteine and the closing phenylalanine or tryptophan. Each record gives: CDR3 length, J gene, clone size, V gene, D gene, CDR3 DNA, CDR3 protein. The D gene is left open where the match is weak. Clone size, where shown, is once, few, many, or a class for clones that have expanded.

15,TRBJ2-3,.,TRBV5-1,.,TGCGCCAGCAGCTTTGGCACTTCGGAGGGAGATACGCAGTATTTT,CASSFGTSEGDTQYF
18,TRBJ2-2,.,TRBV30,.,TGTGCCTGGATTTCATATTTACCGGGACTTACGAACACCGGGGAGCTGTTTTTT,CAWISYLPGLTNTGELFF
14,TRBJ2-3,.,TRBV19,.,TGTGCCAGTAGTATCCAGGCTAGCACAGATACGCAGTATTTT,CASSIQASTDTQYF
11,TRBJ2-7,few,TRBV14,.,TGTGCCAGCAGCCAAGGGAGTCAGCGGTACTTC,CASSQGSQRYF
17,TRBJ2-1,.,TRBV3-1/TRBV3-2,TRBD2,TGTGCCAGCAGCCAGCGTAATAGCGGGAGGGCGGAGAATGAGCAGTTCTTC,CASSQRNSGRAENEQFF
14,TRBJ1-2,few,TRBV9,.,TGTGCCAGCAGCCCGACGGAGAGGAGTGGTGGCTACACCTTC,CASSPTERSGGYTF
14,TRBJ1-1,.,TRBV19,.,TGTGCCAGTAAGCTCGGACATGGGAACACTGAAGCTTTCTTT,CASKLGHGNTEAFF
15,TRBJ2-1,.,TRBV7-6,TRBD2,TGTGCCAGCAGCCCTAGACTAGCGAACTACAATGAGCAGTTCTTC,CASSPRLANYNEQFF
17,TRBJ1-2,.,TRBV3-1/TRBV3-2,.,TGTGCCAGCAGCCAAGGGCCAGGGGAAAAGAACTATGGAGGCTACACCTTC,CASSQGPGEKNYGGYTF
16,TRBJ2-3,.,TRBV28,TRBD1,TGTGCCAGCAGTTTATGGAAACAGGGGATGCCAGATACGCAGTATTTT,CASSLWKQGMPDTQYF
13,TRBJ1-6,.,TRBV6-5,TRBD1,TGTGCCAGCACCGGGACAGATAATTCACCCCTCCACTTT,CASTGTDNSPLHF
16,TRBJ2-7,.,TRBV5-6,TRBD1,TGTGCCAGCAGCTCTATCCTTGACAGGGGAGACTACGAGCAGTACTTC,CASSSILDRGDYEQYF
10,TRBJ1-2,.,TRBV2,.,TGTGCCAGCGCGGTCACCGGCTACACCTTC,CASAVTGYTF
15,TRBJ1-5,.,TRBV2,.,TGTGCCAGCAGCGTTTATGGGGGGAACCATCAGCCCCAGCATTTT,CASSVYGGNHQPQHF
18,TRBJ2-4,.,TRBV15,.,TGTGCCACCAGCAGAGATCTGATCGGCGGGCGCCAGGTAAACATTCAGTACTTC,CATSRDLIGGRQVNIQYF
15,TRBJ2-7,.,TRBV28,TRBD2,TGTGCCAGCAGGACTGGACTAGCGGGAGGCTACGAGCAGTACTTC,CASRTGLAGGYEQYF
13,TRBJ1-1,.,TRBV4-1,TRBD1,TGCGCCAGCAGCTCTACAGGGGCCACTGAAGCTTTCTTT,CASSSTGATEAFF
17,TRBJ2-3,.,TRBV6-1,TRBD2,TGTGCCAGCAGTGAAAGGTCTAGCGGGACTCGCACAGATACGCAGTATTTT,CASSERSSGTRTDTQYF
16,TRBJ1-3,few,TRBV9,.,TGTGCCAGCAGCGTAAATACAGGATACTCTGGAAACACCATATATTTT,CASSVNTGYSGNTIYF
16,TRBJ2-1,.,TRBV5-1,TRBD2,TGCGCCAGCAGCCCCCTAAATGGACTAGCGGGTAATGAGCAGTTCTTC,CASSPLNGLAGNEQFF
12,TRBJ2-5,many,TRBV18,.,TGTGCCAGCTCACCAGAGATTGAGACCCAGTACTTC,CASSPEIETQYF
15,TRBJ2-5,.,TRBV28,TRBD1,TGTGCCAGCAGTGTGACAGGGGGCTTAGGCGAGACCCAGTACTTC,CASSVTGGLGETQYF
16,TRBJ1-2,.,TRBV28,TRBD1,TGTGCCAGCAGTACACCACAGGGGGAAGCTAACTATGGCTACACCTTC,CASSTPQGEANYGYTF
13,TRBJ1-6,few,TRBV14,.,TGTGCCAGCAGCCGACAGATTAATTCACCCCTCCACTTT,CASSRQINSPLHF
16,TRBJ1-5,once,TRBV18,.,TGTGCCAGCTCACCACCGGCAGGGCGTTTGTATCAGCCCCAGCATTTT,CASSPPAGRLYQPQHF
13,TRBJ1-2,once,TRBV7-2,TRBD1,TGTGCCAGCAGCTTCCCAGGGGGCGACGGCTACACCTTC,CASSFPGGDGYTF
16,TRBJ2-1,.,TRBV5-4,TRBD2,TGTGCCAGCAGCTTGGGTGCGCTAGCGGGAGTGGACGAGCAGTTCTTC,CASSLGALAGVDEQFF
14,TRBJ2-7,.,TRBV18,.,TGTGCCAGCTCACCCCCAGGGGTCCTGGACGAGCAGTACTTC,CASSPPGVLDEQYF
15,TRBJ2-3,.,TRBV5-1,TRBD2,TGCGCCAGCAGCTCAGGGACTAGCGGGAGGGATACGCAGTATTTT,CASSSGTSGRDTQYF
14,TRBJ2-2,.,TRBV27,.,TGTGCCAGCAGTTCCTACGGTTCGACCGGGGAGCTGTTTTTT,CASSSYGSTGELFF
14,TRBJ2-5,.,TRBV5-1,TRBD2,TGCGCCAGCAGCTGGGGGAGGGGACAAGAGACCCAGTACTTC,CASSWGRGQETQYF
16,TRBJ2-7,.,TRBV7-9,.,TGTGCCAGCAGCCCTCGTAAGGGTGGAGGCCTTGACGAGCAGTACTTC,CASSPRKGGGLDEQYF
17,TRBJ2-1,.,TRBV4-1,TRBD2,TGCGCCAGCAGCCAAGATCCCGCTAGCGGGAGTGTATATGAGCAGTTCTTC,CASSQDPASGSVYEQFF
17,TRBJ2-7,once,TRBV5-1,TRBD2,TGCGCCAGCAGCTTGGGACTAGCGGGGGCCAGACTCTACGAGCAGTACTTC,CASSLGLAGARLYEQYF
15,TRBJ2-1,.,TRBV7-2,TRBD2,TGTGCCAGCAGCGGGGGACTAGCGGCCTACAATGAGCAGTTCTTC,CASSGGLAAYNEQFF
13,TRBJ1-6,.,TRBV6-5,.,TGTGCCAGCAGCCAACTAGAAAATTCACCCCTCCACTTT,CASSQLENSPLHF
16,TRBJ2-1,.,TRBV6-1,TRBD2,TGTGCCAGCAGTGTATTAGCGGGAGTTCCCTACAATGAGCAGTTCTTC,CASSVLAGVPYNEQFF
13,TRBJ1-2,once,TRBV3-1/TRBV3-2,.,TGTGCCAGCAGCCAAAGGGGCGGCTATGGCTACACCTTC,CASSQRGGYGYTF
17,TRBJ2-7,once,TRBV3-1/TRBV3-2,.,TGTGCCAGCAGCCAAGCTGCTGGGACTTCCAACTCCTACGAGCAGTACTTC,CASSQAAGTSNSYEQYF
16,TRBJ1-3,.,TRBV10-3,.,TGTGCCATCAGTGAGCACTCGGGACTGCTTGGAAACACCATATATTTT,CAISEHSGLLGNTIYF
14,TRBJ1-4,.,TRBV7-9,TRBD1,TGTGCCAGCAGCAAACAGGGGGTTAATGAAAAACTGTTTTTT,CASSKQGVNEKLFF
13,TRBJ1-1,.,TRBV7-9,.,TGTGCCAGCAGCTACAAACCCGCTGAAACAGCTTTCTTT,CASSYKPAETAFF
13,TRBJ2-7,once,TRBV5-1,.,TGCGCCAGCACCGGGTCCTCGGCCAGCGAGCAGTACTTC,CASTGSSASEQYF
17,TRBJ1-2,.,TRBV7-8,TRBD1,TGTGCCAGCAGCTTATCACGCAGGGGGGCGGCTAACTATGGCTACACCTTC,CASSLSRRGAANYGYTF
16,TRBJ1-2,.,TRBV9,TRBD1,TGTGCCAGCAGCGGGGACAGGCTGCCTCTAGGCTATGGCTACACCTTC,CASSGDRLPLGYGYTF
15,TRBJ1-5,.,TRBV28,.,TGTGCCAGCAGTAACTTCCGCCGCAGCAATCAGCCCCAGCATTTT,CASSNFRRSNQPQHF
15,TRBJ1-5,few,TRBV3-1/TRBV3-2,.,TGTGCCAGCAGCCAAGGGGCGGGGGGTCTCCAGCCCCAGCATTTT,CASSQGAGGLQPQHF
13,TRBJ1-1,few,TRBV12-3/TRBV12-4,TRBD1,TGTGCCAGCAGTTTGGCAGGGGGCTTTGAAGCTTTCTTT,CASSLAGGFEAFF
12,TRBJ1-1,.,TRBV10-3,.,TGTGCCATCAGTGGGGGGGACACTGAAGCTTTCTTT,CAISGGDTEAFF
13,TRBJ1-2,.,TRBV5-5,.,TGTGCCAGCAGCTTCTTACAGGGCTATGGCTACACCTTC,CASSFLQGYGYTF
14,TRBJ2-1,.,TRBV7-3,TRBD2,TGTGCCAGCAGCTTAACGGGACTAGCGCGGGAGCAGTTCTTC,CASSLTGLAREQFF
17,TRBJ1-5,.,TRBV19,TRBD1,TGTGCCAGTAGTCTTGACGCGACAGGGAGACAGCATCAGCCCCAGCATTTT,CASSLDATGRQHQPQHF
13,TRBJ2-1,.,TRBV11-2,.,TGTGCCAGCAGCCCCTATGGACTGACGGAGCAGTTCTTC,CASSPYGLTEQFF
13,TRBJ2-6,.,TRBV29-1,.,TGCAGCGTACAGGGATCTGGGGCCAACGTCCTGACTTTC,CSVQGSGANVLTF
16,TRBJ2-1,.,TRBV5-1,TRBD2,TGCGCCAGCAGCCCACGGACTAGCGGGGCCTACAATGAGCAGTTCTTC,CASSPRTSGAYNEQFF